The T cell receptor (beta chain) under discussion was sequenced for a study of tumor and adjacent non-tumor tissue in lung cancer. Whole-study context: There were around 11 adenocarcinoma, a couple of squamous cell carcinoma and 1 small cell lung cancer cases. On average, productive TCRbeta reads reached roughly 3.9 million per sample.

This clonotype appeared once. A junction end diverges from the germline sequence, so it may reflect a read error. This CDR3 has 13 amino acids. Germline assignment: CDR1 SGHAT and CDR2 FQNNGV. The template was RNA from unsorted bulk tissue. Between August and November 2014, newly diagnosed, chemotherapy-naive lung cancer patients underwent thoracic surgery in China. The library came from three nested PCR rounds adapted from ARM-PCR protocols. TCRdb analysed the multiplex PCR reads with MiXCR anew, one entry per CDR3 protein. The profile shows under 95,000 distinct CDR3 sequences, 67% of them singletons.

The receptor was derived from a man aged 55 to 70 with non-small cell lung cancer. The rearrangement joins TRBV11-2 to TRBJ2-3, with D possibly being TRBD2 (5 bases). Sequences were obtained from lung tumor tissue. Written as DNA, the CDR3 is TGTACCAGCGGTTTTGCCATCACAGATACGCAGTATTTT. Its translation: CTSGFAITDTQYF.